Listed below are T cell receptor beta chains from one sample, sequenced in a study of blood T cell repertoires in COVID-19. The method was immunoSEQ multiplex PCR; TCRdb's version includes in-frame clones alone and lacks a portion of them. The sample includes fewer than 250,000 clones, about 83% seen only once; the top ten take about 3.2%. The sequencing sample was made of PBMCs or T cells enriched from blood (not recorded which). The source is a woman aged 30 to 39 who had been exposed to COVID-19. Each CDR3 is given with its conserved first and last residue. D genes are given only for firm matches.

TRBD1	TRBV9	CASSFLDRGYEQFF
TRBD1	TRBV7-2	CASSPRTGIYEQYF
.	TRBV2	CAIKGGVNTEAFF
.	TRBV7-9	CASTRGVGETQYF
TRBD1	TRBV7-9	CASSSGQGTTYEQYF
.	TRBV19	CASSILTDRENTEAFF
.	TRBV29-1	CSVEVGLQETQYF
.	TRBV6-4	CASKAGMNTEAFF
TRBD1	TRBV5-4	CASSSDPGQSIIYGYTF
TRBD2	TRBV7-2	CASSLVAGGPNGELFF
.	TRBV21-1	CASSKQVPDTEAFF
.	TRBV6-5	CASSYSGREVEKLFF
TRBD1	TRBV18	CASSLQGGIYSGANVLTF
.	TRBV6-5	CASTTDFSYNSPLHF
.	TRBV20-1	CSARQMDTIYF
.	TRBV6-4	CASSALGSYNEQFF
.	TRBV25-1	CASRETRQRGTEAFF
.	TRBV6-2/TRBV6-3	CASSSNGGNTIYF
.	TRBV6-4	CASSVGTPGAGANVLTF
.	TRBV9	CASSPLPDRNNEQFF
.	TRBV7-3	CASSLAGGARSPLHF
.	TRBV6-5	CASKVRQAHGELFF
.	TRBV7-2	CASRLGISGSYEQYF
.	TRBV7-3	CASSLVQHRATYEQYF
.	TRBV13	CASSQTWPRQANTGELFF
.	TRBV19	CASSRQGGSYEQYF
.	TRBV5-1	CASSLALETYEQYF
.	TRBV7-9	CASTPPGFPYEQYF